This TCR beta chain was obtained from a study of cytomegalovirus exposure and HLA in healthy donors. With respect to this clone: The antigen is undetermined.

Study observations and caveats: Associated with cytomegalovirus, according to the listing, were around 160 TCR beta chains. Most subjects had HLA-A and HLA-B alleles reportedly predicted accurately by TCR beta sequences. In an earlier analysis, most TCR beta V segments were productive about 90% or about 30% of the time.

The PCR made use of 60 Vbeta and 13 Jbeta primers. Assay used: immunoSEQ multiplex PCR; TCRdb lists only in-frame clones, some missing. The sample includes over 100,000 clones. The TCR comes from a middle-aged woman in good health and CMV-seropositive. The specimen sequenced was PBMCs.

DNA of the CDR3: TGTGCCAGCAGCCCAACCTGGGGCAGGTCCTACAATGAGCAGTTCTTC. It translates to CASSPTWGRSYNEQFF. The chain is built from TRBV27 and TRBJ2-1, with D possibly TRBD1 on 5 matching bases. Germline assignment: CDR1 MNHEY and CDR2 SMNVEV (reference sequence). Trimming pared 6 bases from V and 1 base from J, leaving 16 bases between. This CDR3 contains 16 residues.